One T cell receptor beta chain is described in this entry. What it recognizes is unknown. This entry belongs to a study of cytomegalovirus exposure and HLA in healthy donors. Notes on the study in general: Associated with cytomegalovirus, according to the listing, were around 170 TCR beta chains. As was reported, the classifier diagnosed cytomegalovirus status with high specificity and sensitivity.

Primers for the PCR totalled 60 Vbeta and 13 Jbeta. The protocol was immunoSEQ multiplex PCR, while the TCRdb copy is restricted to in-frame clones and leaves out a portion. The sample consists of roughly 130,000 clones, 65% to 85% of them appearing once. The sequencing input was PBMCs. The TCR originated in a woman between 40 and 55 years old in good health and CMV-seronegative.

The CDR3 reads CASSLGTSVGNEQFF. The CDR3 DNA is TGTGCCAGCAGCTTGGGGACTAGCGTGGGCAATGAGCAGTTCTTC. The chain links TRBV9 to TRBJ2-1; TRBD2 matches 10 bases. V lost 4 bases to trimming and J lost 6 bases; unmatched junction nucleotides: 7. The germline V gene encodes CDR1 SGDLS and CDR2 YYNGEE. The CDR3 has 15 amino acids.